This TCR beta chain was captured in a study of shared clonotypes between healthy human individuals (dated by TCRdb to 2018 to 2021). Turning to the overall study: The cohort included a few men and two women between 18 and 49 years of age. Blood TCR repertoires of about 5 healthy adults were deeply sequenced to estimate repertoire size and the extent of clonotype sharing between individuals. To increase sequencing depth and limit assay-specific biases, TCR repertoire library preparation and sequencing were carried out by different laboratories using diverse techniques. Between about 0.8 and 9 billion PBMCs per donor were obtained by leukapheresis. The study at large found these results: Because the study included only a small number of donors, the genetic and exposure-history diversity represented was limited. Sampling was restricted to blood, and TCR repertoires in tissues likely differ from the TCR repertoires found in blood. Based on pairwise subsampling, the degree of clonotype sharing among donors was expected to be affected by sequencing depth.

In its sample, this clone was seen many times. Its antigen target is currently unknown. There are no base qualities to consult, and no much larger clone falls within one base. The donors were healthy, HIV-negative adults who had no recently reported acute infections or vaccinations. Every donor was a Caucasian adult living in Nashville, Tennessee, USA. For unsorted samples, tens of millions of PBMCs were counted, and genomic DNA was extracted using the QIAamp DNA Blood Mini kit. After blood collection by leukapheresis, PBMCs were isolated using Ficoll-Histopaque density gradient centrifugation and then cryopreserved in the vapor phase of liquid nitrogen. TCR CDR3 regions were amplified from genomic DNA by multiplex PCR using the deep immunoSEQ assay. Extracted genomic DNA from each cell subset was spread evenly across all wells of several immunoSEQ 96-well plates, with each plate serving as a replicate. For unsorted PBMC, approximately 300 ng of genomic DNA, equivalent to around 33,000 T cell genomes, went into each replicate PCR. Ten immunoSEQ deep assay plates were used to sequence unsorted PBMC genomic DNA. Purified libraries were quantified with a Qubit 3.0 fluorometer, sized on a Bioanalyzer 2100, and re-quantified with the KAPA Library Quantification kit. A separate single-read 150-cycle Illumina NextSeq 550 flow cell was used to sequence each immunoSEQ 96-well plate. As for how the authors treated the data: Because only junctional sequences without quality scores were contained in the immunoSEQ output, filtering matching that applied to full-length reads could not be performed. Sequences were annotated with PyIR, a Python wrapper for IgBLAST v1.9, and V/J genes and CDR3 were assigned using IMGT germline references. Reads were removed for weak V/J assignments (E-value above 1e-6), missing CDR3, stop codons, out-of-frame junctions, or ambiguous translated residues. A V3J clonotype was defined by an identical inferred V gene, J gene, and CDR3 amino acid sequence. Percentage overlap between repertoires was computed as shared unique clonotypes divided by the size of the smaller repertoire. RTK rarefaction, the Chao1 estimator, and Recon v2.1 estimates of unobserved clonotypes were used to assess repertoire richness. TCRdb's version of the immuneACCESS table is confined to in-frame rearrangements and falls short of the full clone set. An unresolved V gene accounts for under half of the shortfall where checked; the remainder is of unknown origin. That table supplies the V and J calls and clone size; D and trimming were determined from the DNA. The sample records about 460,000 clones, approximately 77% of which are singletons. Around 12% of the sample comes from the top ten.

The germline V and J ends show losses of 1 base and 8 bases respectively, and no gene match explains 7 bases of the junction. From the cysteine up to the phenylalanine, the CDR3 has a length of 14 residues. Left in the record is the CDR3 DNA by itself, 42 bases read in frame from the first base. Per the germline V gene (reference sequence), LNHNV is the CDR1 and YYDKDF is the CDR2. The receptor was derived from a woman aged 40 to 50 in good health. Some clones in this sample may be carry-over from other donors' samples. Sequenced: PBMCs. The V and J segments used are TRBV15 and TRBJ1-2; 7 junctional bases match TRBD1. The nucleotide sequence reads TGTGCCACCAGCAGAGTCGACAGGGTACGGGGCTACACCTTC. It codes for CATSRVDRVRGYTF.